The source of this T cell receptor beta chain is a study of siplizumab effects on memory and regulatory T cells. CDR1 is MNHNS and CDR2 is SASEGT in the germline V gene. CDR3 length: 14 residues. V lost 1 base and J 5 bases, leaving 11 bases between the germline ends. Produced via immunoSEQ multiplex PCR; TCRdb's table is partial and in-frame only. The table includes around 97,000 clones, around 94% detected once. Study-wide findings and caveats: Roughly 75-97% of dividing CD4+ or CD8+ clones were without an attributable naive or memory phenotype. Mapping to unstimulated subsets was achieved for only a minor fraction of alloreactive clones.

Concerning this clone itself: Its specificity is not known.

The sequence was obtained from a human donor in good health. This chain uses TRBV6-1 with TRBJ1-1, with a tentative D call TRBD1 (5 bases). The sequenced material came from non-Treg CD4+ T cells sorted from blood. The CDR3 loop reads CASSEVKGDTEAFF. The CDR3 DNA is TGTGCCAGCAGTGAAGTTAAAGGGGATACTGAAGCTTTCTTT.